The clone carrying this T cell receptor (beta chain) was detected once. Looked up from germline, CDR1 is SGHTA and CDR2 is FQGTGA. The CDR3 is 16 amino acids. Trimming shortened V by 5 bases and J by 9 bases, and 23 bases separated the two germline ends. The sample originates from a study of cytomegalovirus exposure and HLA in healthy donors. PCR involved 60 Vbeta and 13 Jbeta primers. TCRdb's copy holds only in-frame clones and misses some; the assay was immunoSEQ multiplex PCR. The sample contains about 120,000 clones, over 60% of which appear only once. The chain couples TRBV7-3 to TRBJ2-1; possibly TRBD2 for D (7 bases). Material: PBMCs. The clonotype comes from a man in his forties or fifties in good health and CMV-seropositive. CDR3 bases: TGTGCCAGCAGCGAAGAGGGGGGGGGACCTGGGGGTGAGCAGTTCTTC. It translates to CASSEEGGGPGGEQFF.